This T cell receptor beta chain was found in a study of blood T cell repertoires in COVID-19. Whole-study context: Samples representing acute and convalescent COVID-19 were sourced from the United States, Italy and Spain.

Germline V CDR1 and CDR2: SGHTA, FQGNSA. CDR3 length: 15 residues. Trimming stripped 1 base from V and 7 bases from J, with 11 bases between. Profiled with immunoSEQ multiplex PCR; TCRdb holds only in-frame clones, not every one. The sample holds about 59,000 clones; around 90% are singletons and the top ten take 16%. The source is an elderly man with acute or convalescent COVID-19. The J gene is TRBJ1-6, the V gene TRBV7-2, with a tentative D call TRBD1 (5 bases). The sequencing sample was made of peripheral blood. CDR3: CASSLVGDLNSPLHF. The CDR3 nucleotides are TGTGCCAGCAGCTTAGTAGGGGATTTGAATTCACCCCTCCACTTT.